This TCR beta chain was identified in a study of blood T cell repertoires in COVID-19. Study summary: Samples of COVID-19 (acute and convalescent) were obtained from the United States, Italy and Spain. T cells, B-cell-depleted T cells, or PBMCs supplied cDNA or gDNA.

The CDR3 spans 15 residues. The germline CDR1 and CDR2 sequences are SEHNR and FQNEAQ (reference sequence). V lost 5 bases and J lost 0; bases outside the gene matches: 5. Authors' processing steps: Reference gene primer amplification in the assay estimated nucleated cell counts. Assay used: immunoSEQ multiplex PCR; TCRdb lists only in-frame clones, some missing. D and trimming were read from the DNA, whereas the V and J calls and clone size are those reported in that table. The sample contains approximately 250,000 clones, about 83% of which appear only once. The sequence was obtained from a human donor in a cohort sampled during active COVID-19. This rearrangement joins TRBV7-9 to TRBJ2-3; TRBD1 matches 7 bases. The sequencing input was peripheral blood. CDR3 residues: CASSQSTGSTDTQYF. CDR3 nucleotides: TGTGCCAGCAGCCAGTCGACAGGGAGCACAGATACGCAGTATTTT.